A single sample gave rise to the 27 T cell receptor beta chains below, sequenced in a study of response to subunit inactivated influenza vaccine. TCRdb itself ran the RT-PCR reads through MiXCR, one entry per CDR3 protein. The repertoire holds fewer than 400,000 distinct CDR3 sequences, with just over 20% as singletons. The sequencing here drew on PBMCs from blood, taken approximately 22 months after vaccination. Source of these receptors: a man aged 50-75 years who received an inactivated influenza vaccine.

This clonotype showed up many times. The chain couples TRBV7-2 to TRBJ1-3; TRBD1 might be the D (5 bases). V lost 2 bases and J lost 0, with 11 bases in between. Germline-derived CDR1 and CDR2 are SGHTA and FQGNSA. The CDR3 loop spans 16 amino acids. This CDR3 is CASSLRGASSGNTIYF. The CDR3 bases are TGTGCCAGCAGCTTAAGAGGGGCCAGCTCTGGAAACACCATATATTTT.

Ten or more counts support this clonotype. In nucleotides, the CDR3 is TGTGCCAGCAGTGATGCCGGGACAGGGGTCACTGAAGCTTTCTTT. It translates to CASSDAGTGVTEAFF. J is TRBJ1-1 and V is TRBV6-1, with 10 nucleotides matching TRBD1. V gave up 3 bases and J gave up 4 bases; unmatched junction bases: 5. This CDR3 has 15 residues. Germline lookup yields CDR1 MNHNS and CDR2 SASEGT.

The chain uses TRBV20-1 and TRBJ2-7; 7 bases fit TRBD2. This CDR3 is built from 14 residues. Unmatched junction bases numbered 5, after V lost 3 bases and J lost 0 bases. Germline loops: CDR1 DFQATT, CDR2 SNEGSKA (reference sequence). CDR3 in amino acids: CSARSGTSSYEQYF. The CDR3 DNA follows: TGCAGTGCTAGGAGCGGGACGAGCTCCTACGAGCAGTACTTC.

This clonotype has ten or more counts. This rearrangement joins TRBV29-1 to TRBJ2-1; 9 bases map to TRBD1. Germline V lookup: CDR1 SQVTM, CDR2 ANQGSEA. J gave up 2 bases and V 7 bases, and 9 bases lay outside the gene matches. CDR3 length: 15 residues. The DNA for the CDR3 is TGCAGCGCCCAGGTCGGGACAGGGACCTACAATGAGCAGTTCTTC. Protein product: CSAQVGTGTYNEQFF.

There are a few counts of this clonotype. The chain uses TRBV7-8 and TRBJ1-6, with D possibly being TRBD1 (6 bases). Germline CDR1 is SGHVS and CDR2 is FQNEAQ. Trimming shortened V by 5 bases and J by 1 base, and 9 bases separated the two germline ends. The CDR3 contains 15 residues. DNA of the CDR3: TGTGCCAGCAGCCGCACAGGGTCCTATAATTCACCCCTCCACTTT. It specifies CASSRTGSYNSPLHF.

Comments on this clonotype: An end of the junction differs from the germline gene, which may be a read error. The chain is built from TRBV6-2 or TRBV6-3 and TRBJ1-2; maybe TRBD1 (5 bases). Germline values: CDR1 MNHEY, CDR2 SVGEGT. The CDR3 is 13 amino acids. The CDR3 DNA reads as TGTGCCAGCACGGACACTATAAACTATGGCAACACCTTC. Translating gives CASTDTINYGNTF.

The chain recombines TRBV28 with TRBJ2-3; TRBD1 matches at 8 bases. The V gene's germline CDR1 is MDHEN and CDR2 SYDVKM. This CDR3 region has 12 residues. V gave up 6 bases and J gave up 5 bases; unmatched junction bases: 1. DNA of the CDR3: TGTGCCAGCAGGACAGGGGTAGATACGCAGTATTTT. This gives the protein CASRTGVDTQYF. The full variable domain, in which reference TRBV28 and TRBJ2-3 provide the parts outside the CDR3, is DVKVTQSSRYLVKRTGEKVFLECVQDMDHENMFWYRQDPGLGLRLIYFSYDVKMKEKGDIPEGYSVSREKKERFSLILESASTNQTSMYLCASRTGVDTQYFGPGTRLTVL.

There are a few counts of this clonotype. This chain joins TRBV24-1 and TRBJ2-7, with D possibly being TRBD1 or TRBD2 (5 bases each). The V gene's germline CDR1 is KGHDR and CDR2 SFDVKD. This CDR3 region has 16 residues. Trimming removed 2 bases at V and 4 bases at J, with 17 bases between. The CDR3 is CATSDCEGPWGYEQYF. In DNA form, the CDR3 reads TGTGCCACCAGTGATTGCGAGGGCCCCTGGGGGTACGAGCAGTACTTC.

This clonotype was observed at least ten times. The chain couples TRBV20-1 to TRBJ2-3; 12 nucleotides align to TRBD2. J gave up 4 bases and V 0 bases, and 5 bases lay outside the gene matches. The CDR3 has 16 residues. CDR1 and CDR2 from the germline V gene are DFQATT and SNEGSKA (reference sequence). CDR3 sequence reads: CSARDLAGGPADTQYF. CDR3 DNA: TGCAGTGCTAGAGATCTAGCGGGGGGGCCCGCAGATACGCAGTATTTT.

This clonotype was counted a few times. The chain links TRBV5-1 to TRBJ1-1, with TRBD1 identical over 7 bases. The J segment lost 1 base and the V segment lost 6 bases, leaving 9 bases of the junction unmatched. Germline-derived CDR1 and CDR2 are SGHRS and YFSETQ. The CDR3 is 15 residues long. In nucleotides, the CDR3 is TGCGCCAGCAACACAGGGGCGACGTCGAACACTGAAGCTTTCTTT. It codes for CASNTGATSNTEAFF.

The genes are TRBV29-1 and TRBJ2-3, with TRBD2 matching 7 bases. Germline loops: CDR1 SQVTM, CDR2 ANQGSEA. CDR3 length: 15 residues. J gave up 3 bases and V 2 bases, and 8 bases lay outside the gene matches. The CDR3 nucleotides read TGCAGCGTTGAATTTCTGCGGGAGAGAACAGATACGCAGTATTTT. Its translation is CSVEFLRERTDTQYF.

V is TRBV19 and J is TRBJ2-7, with D possibly TRBD2 on 6 matching bases. V dropped 3 bases and J dropped 5 bases, with 17 bases sitting between them. Germline CDR1 reads LNHDA; CDR2 reads SQIVND (reference sequence). This CDR3 comprises 15 residues. For the CDR3, the DNA is TGTGCCAGTAGTATTCGGGGACCTTCGGGGGACGAGCAGTACTTC. It codes for CASSIRGPSGDEQYF.

The V and J genes are TRBV5-1 and TRBJ1-4; D is uncertain. The V and J ends lost 7 bases and 5 bases respectively, with 12 bases between them. This CDR3 is 13 amino acids long. Per germline, CDR1 SGHRS and CDR2 YFSETQ. This chain's CDR3 is CASGGGINEKLFF. Written as DNA, the CDR3 is TGCGCCAGCGGCGGAGGGATAAATGAAAAACTGTTTTTT.

This clonotype was seen a few times. V usage is TRBV15 and J usage is TRBJ2-7, with D uncertain. Per germline, CDR1 LNHNV and CDR2 YYDKDF (reference sequence). This CDR3 spans 15 amino acids. Trimming pared 0 bases from V and 4 bases from J, leaving 13 bases between. The CDR3 DNA is TGTGCCACCAGCAGAGATCGACAAGCCGGATACGAGCAGTACTTC. It translates to CATSRDRQAGYEQYF. The entire variable domain, with the rest obtained from reference TRBV15 and TRBJ2-7, is as follows: DAMVIQNPRYQVTQFGKPVTLSCSQTLNHNVMYWYQQKSSQAPKLLFHYYDKDFNNEADTPDNFQSRRPNTSFCFLDIRSPGLGDTAMYLCATSRDRQAGYEQYFGPGTRLTVT.

J is TRBJ2-7 and V is TRBV7-9; 7 bases agree with TRBD1. J lost 7 bases, V lost 5 bases, and 20 bases had no gene match. The CDR3 runs to 17 residues. Germline assignment: CDR1 SEHNR and CDR2 FQNEAQ (reference sequence). CDR3 nucleotides: TGTGCCAGCAGCCCCTCACCAGACAGGGCCCTTGGGGGAGAGCAGTACTTC. Translated, it gives CASSPSPDRALGGEQYF. Using reference TRBV7-9 and TRBJ2-7 for the parts outside the CDR3, the full variable domain is DTGVSQNPRHKITKRGQNVTFRCDPISEHNRLYWYRQTLGQGPEFLTYFQNEAQLEKSRLLSDRFSAERPKGSFSTLEIQRTEQGDSAMYLCASSPSPDRALGGEQYFGPGTRLTVT.

The V gene is TRBV7-2, the J gene TRBJ2-5; D is possibly TRBD1 (5 bases). Trimming removed 3 bases from V and 1 base from J, with 9 bases in between. This CDR3 has 14 residues. The germline CDR1 and CDR2 sequences are SGHTA and FQGNSA. The CDR3 is CASSLQGAQETQYF. DNA for the CDR3: TGTGCCAGCAGCTTGCAGGGTGCCCAAGAGACCCAGTACTTC.

There are a few counts of this clonotype. V gene TRBV20-1 combines with J gene TRBJ1-5, with D unresolved. V shed 1 base and J shed 3 bases, with 16 bases lying between them. Germline loops: CDR1 DFQATT, CDR2 SNEGSKA (reference sequence). The CDR3 consists of 16 residues. The CDR3 sequence is CSARGRTSKSNQPQHF. As DNA, the CDR3 is TGCAGTGCTAGAGGACGGACGTCAAAATCCAATCAGCCCCAGCATTTT.

V is TRBV28 and J is TRBJ2-3; 11 nucleotides line up with TRBD2. The germline gives CDR1 MDHEN, CDR2 SYDVKM. Trimming took 6 bases from V and 0 from J; bases not matched to a gene: 5. This CDR3 has 16 amino acids. DNA for the CDR3: TGTGCCAGCAGCCAAACTAGCGGGGGTAGCACAGATACGCAGTATTTT. It specifies CASSQTSGGSTDTQYF.

In this sample, this clonotype turned up many times. One end of the junction fails to match germline, which may point to a read error. The chain uses TRBV7-7 and TRBJ1-4; D ambiguous. From germline, CDR1 is SSHAT and CDR2 FNYEAQ (reference sequence). The CDR3 loop spans 12 amino acids. CDR3 sequence (DNA): TGTGCTAGCAGCTTCCATCTTGAAAAACTGTTTTTT. Translating gives CASSFHLEKLFF.

The table lists this clonotype with a few counts. The genes are TRBV29-1 and TRBJ2-7; D could derive from TRBD1 or TRBD2 (5 bases each). The V end lost 5 bases, the J end lost 3 bases, and 11 bases lay between the germline ends. Per germline, CDR1 SQVTM and CDR2 ANQGSEA. The CDR3 loop spans 12 amino acids. In DNA form, the CDR3 reads TGCAGCGTTCGCCGGGACCTCTACGAGCAGTACTTC. Its translation: CSVRRDLYEQYF.

The V and J genes are TRBV7-8 and TRBJ2-7; possibly TRBD1 for D (7 bases). Trimming removed 3 bases at V and 2 bases at J, with 17 bases between. This CDR3 spans 16 amino acids. Germline values: CDR1 SGHVS, CDR2 FQNEAQ. The CDR3 sequence is CASSLLARGVAYEQYF. CDR3 coding DNA: TGTGCCAGCAGCTTGTTGGCCAGGGGGGTCGCCTACGAGCAGTACTTC.

The sample holds a few counts of this clonotype. The V gene is TRBV27, the J gene TRBJ1-1; D perhaps matches TRBD1 (6 bases). CDR1 MNHEY and CDR2 SMNVEV come from the germline V gene (reference sequence). The CDR3 extends over 14 amino acids. Trimming removed 8 bases from V and 4 bases from J, with 17 bases in between. The CDR3 nucleotides are TGTGCCAGCGGCCTGCAGGGGACCGGCACTGAAGCTTTCTTT. Residues: CASGLQGTGTEAFF.

Here the CDR3 DNA reads TGTGCCAGCAGTGTCGTCAGGGGATACGAGCAGTACTTC. It yields the protein CASSVVRGYEQYF. The chain couples TRBV2 to TRBJ2-7; D might be TRBD1 (6 bases). V was shortened by 4 bases and J by 4 bases, with 11 bases between the two germline ends. Per the germline V gene, CDR1 is SNHLY and CDR2 is FYNNEI. There are 13 residues in the CDR3.

The chain is built from TRBV7-2 and TRBJ1-5; no clear D gene. Germline values: CDR1 SGHTA, CDR2 FQGNSA. V lost 3 bases to trimming and J lost 2 bases, with 11 bases between them. The CDR3 has 15 residues. The CDR3 DNA sequence: TGTGCCAGCAGCTTGTCAGCTGTCGGCAATCAGCCCCAGCATTTT. It encodes CASSLSAVGNQPQHF. The entire variable domain, with the rest obtained from reference TRBV7-2 and TRBJ1-5, is as follows: GAGVSQSPSNKVTEKGKDVELRCDPISGHTALYWYRQSLGQGLEFLIYFQGNSAPDKSGLPSDRFSAERTGGSVSTLTIQRTQQEDSAVYLCASSLSAVGNQPQHFGDGTRLSIL.

The rearrangement uses TRBV28 and TRBJ2-1; D might be TRBD1 (5 bases). In germline, CDR1 is MDHEN, CDR2 SYDVKM. The ends were cut back, 1 base at V and 5 bases at J, with 12 bases in the middle. This CDR3 comprises 15 residues. The CDR3 coding sequence is TGTGCCAGCAGTTTATTGAACCCACAGGACAATGAGCAGTTCTTC. Protein: CASSLLNPQDNEQFF.

J is TRBJ1-2 and V is TRBV6-2 or TRBV6-3; TRBD1 is a possible D gene (5 bases). This CDR3 has 14 residues. Germline V gives CDR1 MNHEY, CDR2 SVGEGT. V lost 8 bases and J lost 7, with 20 bases in between. Here the CDR3 reads CASGFKDRGTGYTF. CDR3 nucleotides: TGTGCCAGCGGATTTAAAGACCGGGGGACTGGCTACACCTTC.

CDR3 in amino acids: CASLRGGTDTQYF. The CDR3, as DNA: TGTGCCAGCTTACGGGGGGGCACAGATACGCAGTATTTT. The V call is TRBV7-9, the J call TRBJ2-3, with 7 nucleotides matching TRBD2. The CDR3 is 13 amino acids. The V and J ends lost 8 bases and 1 base, in that order; junction bases with no gene match: 3. Looked up from germline, CDR1 is SEHNR and CDR2 is FQNEAQ (reference sequence).